The next 25 T cell receptor beta chains were all read from a single sample in a study of CD8+ T cells in alopecia areata. RNA extraction and reverse transcription yielded cDNA as sequencing template. Generated by immunoSEQ multiplex PCR, the TCRdb table keeps only in-frame clones and is missing some. The table includes about 82,000 clones, roughly half detected once. Sequenced input: NKG2D-high CD8+ T cells sorted from blood. Receptor source: a human donor with alopecia areata.

This clone was observed a few times. The chain uses TRBV7-9 and TRBJ2-1; possible D gene TRBD2, 5 bases. Germline V gene data show CDR1 as SEHNR and CDR2 as FQNEAQ (reference sequence). V was clipped by 1 base and J by 3 bases, with 13 bases between them. The length of the CDR3 is 16 residues. CDR3 in DNA: TGTGCCAGCAGCTTAGTCGGCGGAGGAGACTACAATGAGCAGTTCTTC. Translation gives CASSLVGGGDYNEQFF.

This rearrangement joins TRBV5-1 to TRBJ2-3; D is uncertain. V lost 5 bases and J 5 bases, leaving 12 bases between the germline ends. Germline lookup yields CDR1 SGHRS and CDR2 YFSETQ. This CDR3 region has 13 residues. The CDR3 DNA reads as TGCGCCAGCAGACCCGATGGGTTAGATACGCAGTATTTT. Amino acid sequence: CASRPDGLDTQYF. Together with reference TRBV5-1 and TRBJ2-3, the CDR3 gives the full variable domain: KAGVTQTPRYLIKTRGQQVTLSCSPISGHRSVSWYQQTPGQGLQFLFEYFSETQRNKGNFPGRFSGRQFSNSRSEMNVSTLELGDSALYLCASRPDGLDTQYFGPGTRLTVL.

The chain carries TRBV28 and TRBJ2-5, with D unresolved. Germline V lookup: CDR1 MDHEN, CDR2 SYDVKM. There are 14 residues in the CDR3. V lost 9 bases and J 7 bases, leaving 21 bases between the germline ends. CDR3 DNA: TGTGCCAGTGGCGCCCTTGGGGATTCGGGGACCCAGTACTTC. This codes for CASGALGDSGTQYF.

The V call is TRBV27, the J call TRBJ2-1, with TRBD2 matching 14 bases. The CDR3 has 15 residues. Germline CDR1 is MNHEY and CDR2 is SMNVEV (reference sequence). Losses at the gene ends were 6 bases for V and 5 bases for J; bases not matched to a gene: 3. CDR3 loop: CASSGTSGGHNEQFF. The CDR3 DNA is TGTGCCAGCAGCGGGACTAGCGGGGGACACAATGAGCAGTTCTTC.

The chain couples TRBV6-5 to TRBJ1-1; TRBD1 might be the D (5 bases). Germline loops: CDR1 MNHEY, CDR2 SVGAGI. Trimming took off 0 bases at V and 5 bases at J, with 10 bases between the two ends. The CDR3 totals 14 residues. This CDR3 reads CASSYSQGLTEAFF. The CDR3 DNA is TGTGCCAGCAGTTACTCCCAGGGATTGACTGAAGCTTTCTTT.

J is TRBJ1-2 and V is TRBV7-9, with TRBD1 as a possible D gene (6 bases). V was pared by 3 bases and J by 8 bases, with 13 bases between. Germline V lookup: CDR1 SEHNR, CDR2 FQNEAQ (reference sequence). The CDR3 loop spans 13 amino acids. CDR3 coding DNA: TGTGCCAGCAGCTTTCCGGGGGCGGACGGCTACACCTTC. Amino acid sequence: CASSFPGADGYTF.

The CDR3 spells CASSLYRGEQYF. The CDR3 DNA sequence: TGTGCCAGCAGCCTCTACAGGGGCGAGCAGTACTTC. The chain uses TRBV7-9 and TRBJ2-7; 7 bases agree with TRBD1. V shed 5 bases, J shed 6 bases, and the junction held 4 bases outside the gene matches. Looked up from germline, CDR1 is SEHNR and CDR2 is FQNEAQ (reference sequence). This CDR3 region has 12 residues.

The chain uses TRBV4-1 and TRBJ2-7, with a tentative D call TRBD1 (7 bases). V lost 0 bases and J lost 2, with 14 bases in between. The CDR3 loop spans 16 amino acids. CDR1 MGHRA and CDR2 YSYEKL come from the germline V gene. The CDR3 DNA sequence: TGCGCCAGCAGCCAAGACCCCCAGGGGGAGGCCTACGAGCAGTACTTC. It codes for CASSQDPQGEAYEQYF.

The J gene is TRBJ2-7, the V gene TRBV2; possibly TRBD1 for D (5 bases). V was clipped by 6 bases and J by 3 bases, with 9 bases between them. The CDR3 has 12 amino acids. The germline gives CDR1 SNHLY, CDR2 FYNNEI. The CDR3 loop reads CASSADSYEQYF. The CDR3 DNA reads TGTGCCAGCAGCGCAGACAGCTACGAGCAGTACTTC.

This clone was picked up a small number of times. This chain uses TRBV28 with TRBJ2-3; TRBD1 might be the D (5 bases). There are 13 residues in the CDR3. The V gene's germline CDR1 is MDHEN and CDR2 SYDVKM. Trimming removed 6 bases from V and 2 bases from J, with 9 bases in between. This CDR3 reads CASSQGHTDTQYF. CDR3 bases: TGTGCCAGCAGCCAAGGACACACAGATACGCAGTATTTT.

This clone was detected a few times. The chain combines TRBV29-1 with TRBJ2-5; D is undetermined. This CDR3 is 12 amino acids long. V was clipped by 6 bases and J by 5 bases, with 13 bases between them. Germline loops: CDR1 SQVTM, CDR2 ANQGSEA. As DNA, the CDR3 is TGCAGCGTCGCGAACATGGCGGAGACCCAGTACTTC. Protein product: CSVANMAETQYF.

The chain uses TRBV5-6 and TRBJ2-3; no clear D. CDR1 and CDR2 from the germline V gene are SGHDT and YYEEEE. This CDR3 is built from 13 residues. Trimming took off 7 bases at V and 2 bases at J, with 11 bases between the two ends. This chain's CDR3 is CASRRANTDTQYF. The CDR3 region has the DNA TGTGCCAGCCGACGGGCCAACACAGATACGCAGTATTTT.

CDR3 DNA sequence: TGTGCCTGGAGTTCTTGGACAGCTGAAGCTTTCTTT. It translates to CAWSSWTAEAFF. The rearrangement links TRBV30 to TRBJ1-1; possibly TRBD1 for D (6 bases). Germline V gives CDR1 GTSNPN, CDR2 SVGIG (reference sequence). V was shortened by 2 bases and J by 6 bases, with 10 bases between the two germline ends. CDR3 length: 12 amino acids.

This sequence joins TRBV6-5 and TRBJ1-1; perhaps TRBD1 as D (5 bases). This CDR3 is 14 amino acids long. Germline CDR1 is MNHEY and CDR2 is SVGAGI. Between the trimmed V and J ends, which lost 2 bases and 3 bases, there was a span of 10 bases. The CDR3 reads CASSYSGGYTEAFF. For the CDR3, the DNA is TGTGCCAGCAGTTACAGTGGGGGGTACACTGAAGCTTTCTTT.

This clone was counted between two and nine times. J is TRBJ2-3 and V is TRBV5-1; no clear D. This CDR3 is 14 amino acids long. Germline V lookup: CDR1 SGHRS, CDR2 YFSETQ. Trimming left V 4 bases short and J 6 bases short, with 15 bases between. CDR3 amino acids: CASSPGGSRDTQYF. CDR3 nucleotide sequence: TGCGCCAGCAGCCCCGGTGGCAGTCGGGATACGCAGTATTTT.

The table lists this clone with a few counts. This sample includes further DNA sequences coding for the same CDR3. J is TRBJ2-7 and V is TRBV29-1; D possibly matches TRBD1 or TRBD2 (5 bases each). Trimming pared 7 bases from V and 3 bases from J, leaving 13 bases between. Germline loops: CDR1 SQVTM, CDR2 ANQGSEA. The CDR3 is 12 amino acids. Written as DNA, the CDR3 is TGCAGCGGGGGGACGGGATTCTACGAGCAGTACTTC. Translating it yields CSGGTGFYEQYF.

The table lists this clone with a few counts. The chain combines TRBV7-9 with TRBJ2-1, with TRBD2 matching 13 bases. Per the germline V gene, CDR1 is SEHNR and CDR2 is FQNEAQ (reference sequence). The ends lost 4 bases at V and 8 bases at J; junction bases unmatched: 5. The CDR3 runs 15 residues. The CDR3 here is CASSSRLAGGYEQFF. The DNA for the CDR3 is TGTGCCAGCAGCTCTCGACTAGCGGGAGGCTATGAGCAGTTCTTC.

The chain uses TRBV28 and TRBJ2-7; no clear D gene. Germline values: CDR1 MDHEN, CDR2 SYDVKM. Trimming pared 2 bases from V and 5 bases from J, leaving 7 bases between. This CDR3 is built from 12 residues. CDR3 amino acids: CASSLPVHEQYF. CDR3 nucleotide sequence: TGTGCCAGCAGTTTACCAGTCCACGAGCAGTACTTC.

V usage is TRBV14 and J usage is TRBJ2-1; the D gene is possibly TRBD1 (6 bases). The CDR3 covers 11 residues. Trimming removed 6 bases at V and 9 bases at J, with 9 bases between. In germline, CDR1 is SGHDN, CDR2 FVKESK. DNA for the CDR3: TGTGCCAGCAGGCAGGGGATTGAGCAGTTCTTC. It encodes CASRQGIEQFF.

The chain joins TRBV6-5 to TRBJ2-5; D uncertain. The CDR3 has 13 amino acids. Germline loops: CDR1 MNHEY, CDR2 SVGAGI. V was pared by 1 base and J by 4 bases, with 7 bases between. CDR3 region: CASSYLGGETQYF. In DNA, the CDR3 is TGTGCCAGCAGTTACTTAGGTGGAGAGACCCAGTACTTC.

The chain couples TRBV7-9 to TRBJ2-1; the match to TRBD2 covers 7 bases. The germline CDR1 and CDR2 sequences are SEHNR and FQNEAQ (reference sequence). This CDR3 is built from 15 residues. Trimming removed 5 bases from V and 4 bases from J; junction bases left unmatched: 8. CDR3 amino acids: CASSLKRGQYNEQFF. In DNA, the CDR3 is TGTGCCAGCAGCCTTAAGCGGGGCCAATACAATGAGCAGTTCTTC.

The rearrangement links TRBV4-1 to TRBJ2-7; D perhaps matches TRBD2 (6 bases). The germline V gene encodes CDR1 MGHRA and CDR2 YSYEKL. V was trimmed by 0 bases and J by 7 bases, leaving 13 bases between them. The CDR3 totals 14 residues. The CDR3 nucleotides are TGCGCCAGCAGCCAAGATCCGAGCGGAGGGGAGCAGTACTTC. As protein: CASSQDPSGGEQYF.

This clone showed up just a few times. CDR3 amino acids: CASSSSPTGNYGYTF. In DNA form, the CDR3 reads TGCGCCAGCAGCTCCTCCCCGACGGGTAACTATGGCTACACCTTC. This chain connects TRBV4-1 to TRBJ1-2, with unresolved D. The germline CDR1 and CDR2 sequences are MGHRA and YSYEKL. Trimming took off 5 bases at V and 1 base at J, with 14 bases between the two ends. This CDR3 region has 15 residues.

Notes on this clone: This CDR3 is also generated by other DNA sequences in the sample. V and J are TRBV28 and TRBJ2-5, with D uncertain. Germline V CDR1 and CDR2: MDHEN, SYDVKM. The CDR3 runs to 11 residues. Trimming stripped 5 bases from V and 5 bases from J, with 6 bases between. CDR3 bases: TGTGCCAGCAGTCTCGGTGAGACCCAGTACTTC. Amino acids: CASSLGETQYF. The full variable domain, rest sourced from reference TRBV28 and TRBJ2-5, is DVKVTQSSRYLVKRTGEKVFLECVQDMDHENMFWYRQDPGLGLRLIYFSYDVKMKEKGDIPEGYSVSREKKERFSLILESASTNQTSMYLCASSLGETQYFGPGTRLLVL.

There are a few counts of this clone. This chain joins TRBV29-1 and TRBJ1-1, with D unclear. This CDR3 has 10 amino acids. CDR1 is SQVTM, CDR2 ANQGSEA, per germline. The CDR3 sequence: CKSGYTEAFF. As DNA, the CDR3 is TGCAAATCGGGGTATACTGAAGCTTTCTTT. The full variable domain, in which reference TRBV29-1 and TRBJ1-1 provide the parts outside the CDR3, is SAVISQKPSRDICQRGTSLTIQCQVDSQVTMMFWYRQQPGQSLTLIATANQGSEATYESGFVIDKFPISRPNLTFSTLTVSNMSPEDSSIYLCKSGYTEAFFGQGTRLTVV.